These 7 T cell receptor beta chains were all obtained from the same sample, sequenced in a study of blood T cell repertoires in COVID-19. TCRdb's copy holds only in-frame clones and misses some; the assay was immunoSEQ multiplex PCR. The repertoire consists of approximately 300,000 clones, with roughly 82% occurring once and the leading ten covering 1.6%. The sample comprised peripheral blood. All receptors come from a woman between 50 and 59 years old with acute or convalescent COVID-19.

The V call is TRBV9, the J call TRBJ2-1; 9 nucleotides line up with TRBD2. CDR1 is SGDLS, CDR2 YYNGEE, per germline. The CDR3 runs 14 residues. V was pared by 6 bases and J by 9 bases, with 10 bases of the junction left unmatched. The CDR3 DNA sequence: TGTGCCAGCAACGCGGGAGGGCCTGGGAGTGAGCAGTTCTTC. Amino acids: CASNAGGPGSEQFF. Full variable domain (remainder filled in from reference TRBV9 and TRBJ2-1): DSGVTQTPKHLITATGQRVTLRCSPRSGDLSVYWYQQSLDQGLQFLIQYYNGEERAKGNILERFSAQQFPDLHSELNLSSLELGDSALYFCASNAGGPGSEQFFGPGTRLTVL.

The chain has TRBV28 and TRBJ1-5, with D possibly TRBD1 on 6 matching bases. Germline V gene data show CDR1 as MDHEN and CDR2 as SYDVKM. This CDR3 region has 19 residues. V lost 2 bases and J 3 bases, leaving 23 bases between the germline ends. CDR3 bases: TGTGCCAGCAGTTTACCCGGACAGCCCTCAGGGTCTTACAATCAGCCCCAGCATTTT. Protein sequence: CASSLPGQPSGSYNQPQHF.

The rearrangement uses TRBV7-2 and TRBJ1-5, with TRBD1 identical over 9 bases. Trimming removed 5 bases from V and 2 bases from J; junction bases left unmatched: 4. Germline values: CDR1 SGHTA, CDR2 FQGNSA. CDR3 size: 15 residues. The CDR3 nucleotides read TGTGCCAGCAGCCCCTGGACAGGGGGCAATCAGCCCCAGCATTTT. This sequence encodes CASSPWTGGNQPQHF.

CDR3 sequence reads: CASNQGRNYEQYF. The CDR3 region has the DNA TGTGCCAGCAATCAGGGGAGAAACTACGAGCAGTACTTC. V and J are TRBV28 and TRBJ2-7, with a weak D call TRBD1 (6 bases). The CDR3 extends over 13 amino acids. CDR1 and CDR2 from the germline V gene are MDHEN and SYDVKM. Trimming removed 7 bases at V and 3 bases at J, with 13 bases between.

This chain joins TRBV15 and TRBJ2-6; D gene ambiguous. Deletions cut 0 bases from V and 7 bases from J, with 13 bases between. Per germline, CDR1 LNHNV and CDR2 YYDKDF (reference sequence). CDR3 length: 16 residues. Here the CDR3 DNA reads TGTGCCACCAGCAGAGATATCCTGCTTAGAGCCAACGTCCTGACTTTC. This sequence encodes CATSRDILLRANVLTF.

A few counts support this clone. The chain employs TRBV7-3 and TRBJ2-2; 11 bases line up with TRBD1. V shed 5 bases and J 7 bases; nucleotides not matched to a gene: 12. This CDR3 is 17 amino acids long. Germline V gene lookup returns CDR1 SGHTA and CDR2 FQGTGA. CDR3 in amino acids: CASSPVGTGGVSGELFF. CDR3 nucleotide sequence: TGTGCCAGCAGCCCCGTAGGGACAGGGGGTGTGAGCGGGGAGCTGTTTTTT. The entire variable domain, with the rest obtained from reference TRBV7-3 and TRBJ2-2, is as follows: GAGVSQTPSNKVTEKGKYVELRCDPISGHTALYWYRQSLGQGPEFLIYFQGTGAADDSGLPNDRFFAVRPEGSVSTLKIQRTERGDSAVYLCASSPVGTGGVSGELFFGEGSRLTVL.

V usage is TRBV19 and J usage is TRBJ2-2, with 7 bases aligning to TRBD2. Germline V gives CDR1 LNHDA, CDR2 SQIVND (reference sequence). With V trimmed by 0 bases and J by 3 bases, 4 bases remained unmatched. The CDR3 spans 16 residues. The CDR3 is CASSIEGGRYTGELFF. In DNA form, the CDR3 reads TGTGCCAGTAGTATAGAGGGAGGGCGGTACACCGGGGAGCTGTTTTTT. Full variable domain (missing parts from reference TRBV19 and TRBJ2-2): DGGITQSPKYLFRKEGQNVTLSCEQNLNHDAMYWYRQDPGQGLRLIYYSQIVNDFQKGDIAEGYSVSREKKESFPLTVTSAQKNPTAFYLCASSIEGGRYTGELFFGEGSRLTVL.